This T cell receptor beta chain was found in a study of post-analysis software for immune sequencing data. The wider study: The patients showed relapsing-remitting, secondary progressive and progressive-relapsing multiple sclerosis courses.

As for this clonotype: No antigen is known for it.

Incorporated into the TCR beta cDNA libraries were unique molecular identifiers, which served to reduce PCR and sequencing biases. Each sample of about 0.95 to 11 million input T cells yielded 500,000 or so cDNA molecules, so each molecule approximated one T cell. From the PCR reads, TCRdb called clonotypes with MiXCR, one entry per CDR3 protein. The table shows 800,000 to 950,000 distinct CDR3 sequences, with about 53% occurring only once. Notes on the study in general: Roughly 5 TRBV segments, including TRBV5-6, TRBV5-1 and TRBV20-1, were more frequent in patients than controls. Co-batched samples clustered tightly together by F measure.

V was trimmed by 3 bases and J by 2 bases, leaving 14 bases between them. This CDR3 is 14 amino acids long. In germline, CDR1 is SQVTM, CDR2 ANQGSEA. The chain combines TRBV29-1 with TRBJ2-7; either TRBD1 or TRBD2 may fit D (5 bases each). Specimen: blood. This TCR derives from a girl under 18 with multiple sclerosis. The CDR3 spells CSVDSGTVTYEQYF. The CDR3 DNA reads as TGCAGCGTTGATTCCGGGACGGTAACCTACGAGCAGTACTTC.